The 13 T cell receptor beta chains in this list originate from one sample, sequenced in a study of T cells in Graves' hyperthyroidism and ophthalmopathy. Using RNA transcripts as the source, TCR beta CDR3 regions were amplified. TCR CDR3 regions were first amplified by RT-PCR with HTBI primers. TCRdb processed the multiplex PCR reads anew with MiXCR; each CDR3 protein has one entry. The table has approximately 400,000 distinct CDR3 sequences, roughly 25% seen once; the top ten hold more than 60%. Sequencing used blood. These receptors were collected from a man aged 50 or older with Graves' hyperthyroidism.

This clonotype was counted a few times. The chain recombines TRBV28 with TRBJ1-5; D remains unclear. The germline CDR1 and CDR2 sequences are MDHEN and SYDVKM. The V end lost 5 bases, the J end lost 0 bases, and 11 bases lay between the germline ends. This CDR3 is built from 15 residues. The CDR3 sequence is CASSRPGYSNQPQHF. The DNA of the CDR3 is TGTGCCAGCAGTCGTCCGGGATATAGCAATCAGCCCCAGCATTTT.

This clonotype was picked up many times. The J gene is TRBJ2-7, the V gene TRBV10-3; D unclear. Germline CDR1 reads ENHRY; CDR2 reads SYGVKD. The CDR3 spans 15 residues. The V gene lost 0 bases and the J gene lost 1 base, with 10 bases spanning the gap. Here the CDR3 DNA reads TGTGCCATCAGTGAGTCGAACTATTTTTCCTACGAGCAGTACTTC. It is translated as CAISESNYFSYEQYF.

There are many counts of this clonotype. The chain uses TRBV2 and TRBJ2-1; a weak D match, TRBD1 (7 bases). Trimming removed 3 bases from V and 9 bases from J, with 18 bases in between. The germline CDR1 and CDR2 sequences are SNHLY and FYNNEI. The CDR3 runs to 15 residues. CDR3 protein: CASSDEGARRGEQFF. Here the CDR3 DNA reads TGTGCCAGCAGTGATGAGGGGGCTAGGCGGGGTGAGCAGTTCTTC.

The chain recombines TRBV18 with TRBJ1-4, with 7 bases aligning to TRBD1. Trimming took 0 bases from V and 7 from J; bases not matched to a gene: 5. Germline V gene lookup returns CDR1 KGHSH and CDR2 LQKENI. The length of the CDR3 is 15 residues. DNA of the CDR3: TGTGCCAGCTCACCACCCGACAGGGACGGTGAAAAACTGTTTTTT. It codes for CASSPPDRDGEKLFF.

The CDR3 nucleotides read TGTGCCAGCAAACTTCAGGACAGGATTTTGAACACTGAAGCTTTCTTT. This translates into CASKLQDRILNTEAFF. The chain links TRBV2 to TRBJ1-1; 7 nucleotides agree with TRBD1. From germline, CDR1 is SNHLY and CDR2 FYNNEI. V lost 7 bases and J lost 0; bases outside the gene matches: 11. The CDR3 extends over 16 amino acids.

CDR3 nucleotides: TGTGCCAGCAGTTTAGGACAGGGGAGAATGAACACTGAAGCTTTCTTT. It specifies CASSLGQGRMNTEAFF. The chain links TRBV12-3 or TRBV12-4 to TRBJ1-1, with TRBD1 identical over 8 bases. CDR3 length: 16 residues. With 1 base clipped from V and 0 bases from J, the junction kept 4 bases outside the gene matches.

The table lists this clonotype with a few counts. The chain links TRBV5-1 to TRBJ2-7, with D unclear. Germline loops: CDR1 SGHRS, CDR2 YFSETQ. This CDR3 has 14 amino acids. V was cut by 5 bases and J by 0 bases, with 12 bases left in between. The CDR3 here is CASREPPSSYEQYF. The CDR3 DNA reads TGCGCCAGCAGGGAACCTCCGAGCTCCTACGAGCAGTACTTC.

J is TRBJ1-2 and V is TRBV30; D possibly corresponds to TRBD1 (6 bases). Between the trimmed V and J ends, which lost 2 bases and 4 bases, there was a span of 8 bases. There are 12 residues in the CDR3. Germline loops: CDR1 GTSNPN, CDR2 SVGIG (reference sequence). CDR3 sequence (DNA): TGTGCCTGGAGTCAGGACAGCTATGGCTACACCTTC. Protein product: CAWSQDSYGYTF.

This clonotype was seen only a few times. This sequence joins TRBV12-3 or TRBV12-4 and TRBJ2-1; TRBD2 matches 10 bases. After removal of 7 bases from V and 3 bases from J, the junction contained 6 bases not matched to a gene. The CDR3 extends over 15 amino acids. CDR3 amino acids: CASTQLAGIYNEQFF. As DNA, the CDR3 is TGTGCCAGCACCCAACTAGCGGGAATCTACAATGAGCAGTTCTTC.

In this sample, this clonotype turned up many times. CDR3: CASSPTGASTDTQYF. DNA of the CDR3: TGTGCCAGCAGCCCTACAGGGGCTAGCACAGATACGCAGTATTTT. The rearrangement links TRBV7-3 to TRBJ2-3; 7 nucleotides line up with TRBD1. The CDR3 totals 15 residues. Unmatched junction bases numbered 5, after V lost 5 bases and J lost 0 bases. Germline V gene lookup returns CDR1 SGHTA and CDR2 FQGTGA. Full variable domain (missing parts from reference TRBV7-3 and TRBJ2-3): GAGVSQTPSNKVTEKGKYVELRCDPISGHTALYWYRQSLGQGPEFLIYFQGTGAADDSGLPNDRFFAVRPEGSVSTLKIQRTERGDSAVYLCASSPTGASTDTQYFGPGTRLTVL.

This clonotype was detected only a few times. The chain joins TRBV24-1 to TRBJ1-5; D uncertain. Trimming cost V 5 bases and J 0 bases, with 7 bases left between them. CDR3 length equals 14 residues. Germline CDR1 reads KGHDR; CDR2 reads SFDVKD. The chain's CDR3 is CATSAGYSNQPQHF. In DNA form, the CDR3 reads TGTGCCACCAGTGCCGGTTATAGCAATCAGCCCCAGCATTTT.

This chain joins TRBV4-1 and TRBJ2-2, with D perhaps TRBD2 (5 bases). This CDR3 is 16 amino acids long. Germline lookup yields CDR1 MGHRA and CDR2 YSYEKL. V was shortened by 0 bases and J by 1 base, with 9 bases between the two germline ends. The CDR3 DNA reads TGCGCCAGCAGCCAAGACGGACTGGGGAACACCGGGGAGCTGTTTTTT. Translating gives CASSQDGLGNTGELFF.

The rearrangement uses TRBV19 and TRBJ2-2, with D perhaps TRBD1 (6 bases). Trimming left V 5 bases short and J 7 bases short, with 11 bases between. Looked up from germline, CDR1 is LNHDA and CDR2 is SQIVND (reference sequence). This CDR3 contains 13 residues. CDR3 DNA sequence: TGTGCCAGTAGTCACAGGGTGGACGGGGAGCTGTTTTTT. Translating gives CASSHRVDGELFF.